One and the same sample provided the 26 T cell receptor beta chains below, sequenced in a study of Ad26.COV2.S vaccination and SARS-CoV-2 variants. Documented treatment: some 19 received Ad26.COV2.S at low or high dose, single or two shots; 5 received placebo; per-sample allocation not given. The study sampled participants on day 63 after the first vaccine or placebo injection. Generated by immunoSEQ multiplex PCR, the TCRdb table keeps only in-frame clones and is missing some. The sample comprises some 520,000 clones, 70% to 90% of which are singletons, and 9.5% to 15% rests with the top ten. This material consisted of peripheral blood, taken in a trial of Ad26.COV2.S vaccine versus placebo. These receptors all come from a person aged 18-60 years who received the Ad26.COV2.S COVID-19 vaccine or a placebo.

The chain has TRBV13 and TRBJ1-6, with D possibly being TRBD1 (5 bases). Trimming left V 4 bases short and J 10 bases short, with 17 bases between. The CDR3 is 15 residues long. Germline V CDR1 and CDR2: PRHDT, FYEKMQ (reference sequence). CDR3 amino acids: CASSSRRAGISPLHF. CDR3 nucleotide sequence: TGTGCCAGCAGCTCTCGCAGGGCCGGGATCTCACCCCTCCACTTT.

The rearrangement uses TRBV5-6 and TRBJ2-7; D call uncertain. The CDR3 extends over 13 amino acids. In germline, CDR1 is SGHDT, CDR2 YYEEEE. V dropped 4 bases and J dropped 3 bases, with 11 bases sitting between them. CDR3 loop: CASSPREIYEQYF. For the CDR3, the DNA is TGTGCCAGCAGCCCCAGAGAGATCTACGAGCAGTACTTC.

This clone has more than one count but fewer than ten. CDR3 in amino acids: CASSPHGEQPQHF. DNA for the CDR3: TGTGCCAGCAGTCCACACGGCGAACAGCCCCAGCATTTT. V usage is TRBV9 and J usage is TRBJ1-5; D unresolved. The CDR3 loop spans 13 amino acids. Trimming shortened V by 5 bases and J by 7 bases, and 13 bases separated the two germline ends. CDR1 is SGDLS and CDR2 is YYNGEE in the germline V gene. The variable domain in full, with the rest retrieved from reference TRBV9 and TRBJ1-5, is DSGVTQTPKHLITATGQRVTLRCSPRSGDLSVYWYQQSLDQGLQFLIQYYNGEERAKGNILERFSAQQFPDLHSELNLSSLELGDSALYFCASSPHGEQPQHFGDGTRLSIL.

In DNA form, the CDR3 reads TGTGCAAGTCGCCACACGACTAGCGGGACCAACGCATTAAAGACCCAGTACTTC. It codes for CASRHTTSGTNALKTQYF. This chain connects TRBV12-2 to TRBJ2-5; TRBD2 is the table's D call, not checked against the DNA. TRBV12-2 is a pseudogene locus. The length of the CDR3 is 18 residues.

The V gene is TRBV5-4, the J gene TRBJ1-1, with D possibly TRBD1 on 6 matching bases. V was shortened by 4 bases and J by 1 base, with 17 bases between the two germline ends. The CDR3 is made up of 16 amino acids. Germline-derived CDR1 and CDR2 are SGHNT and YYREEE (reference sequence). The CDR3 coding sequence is TGTGCCAGCAGCCCGGGGACACCCAGGGCGAACACTGAAGCTTTCTTT. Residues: CASSPGTPRANTEAFF.

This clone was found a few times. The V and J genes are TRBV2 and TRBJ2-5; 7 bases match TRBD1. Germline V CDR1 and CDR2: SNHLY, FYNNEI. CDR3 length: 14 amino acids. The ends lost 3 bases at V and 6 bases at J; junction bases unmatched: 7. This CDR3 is CASSEDRRAKTQYF. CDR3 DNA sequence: TGTGCCAGCAGTGAGGACAGGCGGGCGAAGACCCAGTACTTC. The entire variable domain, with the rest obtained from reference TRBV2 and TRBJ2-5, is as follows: EPEVTQTPSHQVTQMGQEVILRCVPISNHLYFYWYRQILGQKVEFLVSFYNNEISEKSEIFDDQFSVERPDGSNFTLKIRSTKLEDSAMYFCASSEDRRAKTQYFGPGTRLLVL.

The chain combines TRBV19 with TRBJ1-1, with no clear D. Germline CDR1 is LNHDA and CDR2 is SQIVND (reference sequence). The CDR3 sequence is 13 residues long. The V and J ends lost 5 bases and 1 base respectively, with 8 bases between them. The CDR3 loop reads CASSHKPNTEAFF. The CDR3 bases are TGTGCCAGTAGTCATAAACCGAACACTGAAGCTTTCTTT.

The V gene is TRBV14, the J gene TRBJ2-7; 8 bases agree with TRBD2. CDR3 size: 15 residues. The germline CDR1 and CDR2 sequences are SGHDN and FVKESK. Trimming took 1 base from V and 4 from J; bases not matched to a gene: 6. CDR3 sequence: CASSQGSLADYEQYF. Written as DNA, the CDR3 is TGTGCCAGCAGCCAAGGATCACTAGCGGATTACGAGCAGTACTTC.

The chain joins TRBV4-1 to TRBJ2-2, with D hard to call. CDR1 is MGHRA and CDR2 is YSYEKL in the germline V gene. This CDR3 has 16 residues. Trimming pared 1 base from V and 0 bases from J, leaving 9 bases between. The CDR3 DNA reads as TGCGCCAGCAGCCAAGTTGCGGAGACGAACACCGGGGAGCTGTTTTTT. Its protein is CASSQVAETNTGELFF.

CDR3 coding DNA: TGTGCCAGCAGCGGTCGGAGAAGGGGGCACCAAGAGACCCAGTACTTC. This codes for CASSGRRRGHQETQYF. This chain joins TRBV11-1 and TRBJ2-5, with 7 bases fitting TRBD1. The CDR3 covers 16 residues. The J segment lost 0 bases and the V segment lost 5 bases, leaving 9 bases of the junction unmatched. Germline V gene data show CDR1 as SGHAT and CDR2 as FQDESV (reference sequence).

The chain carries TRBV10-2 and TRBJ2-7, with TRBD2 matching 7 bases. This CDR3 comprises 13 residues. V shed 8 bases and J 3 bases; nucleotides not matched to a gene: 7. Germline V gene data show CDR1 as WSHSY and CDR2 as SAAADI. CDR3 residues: CASAPRGDYEQYF. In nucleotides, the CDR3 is TGCGCCAGCGCCCCTCGGGGGGACTACGAGCAGTACTTC.

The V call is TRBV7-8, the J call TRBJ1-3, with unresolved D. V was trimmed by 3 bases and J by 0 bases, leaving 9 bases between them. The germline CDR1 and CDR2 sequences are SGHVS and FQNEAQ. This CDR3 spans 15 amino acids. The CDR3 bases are TGTGCCAGCAGCTTTTACCGGGACTCTGGAAACACCATATATTTT. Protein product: CASSFYRDSGNTIYF. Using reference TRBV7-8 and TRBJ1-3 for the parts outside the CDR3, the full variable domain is GAGVSQSPRYKVAKRGQDVALRCDPISGHVSLFWYQQALGQGPEFLTYFQNEAQLDKSGLPSDRFFAERPEGSVSTLKIQRTQQEDSAVYLCASSFYRDSGNTIYFGEGSWLTVV.

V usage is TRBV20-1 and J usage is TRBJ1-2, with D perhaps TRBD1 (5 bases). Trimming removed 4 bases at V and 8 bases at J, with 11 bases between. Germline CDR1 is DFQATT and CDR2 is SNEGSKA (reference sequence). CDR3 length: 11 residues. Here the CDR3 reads CSATQGVGYTF. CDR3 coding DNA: TGCAGTGCTACTCAAGGGGTCGGCTACACCTTC.

The CDR3 coding sequence is TGTGCCTGGTCGCCAGTCGGGGGGACAGATACGCAGTATTTT. It encodes CAWSPVGGTDTQYF. The J gene is TRBJ2-3, the V gene TRBV30; TRBD2 agrees at 7 bases. The ends lost 5 bases at V and 3 bases at J; junction bases unmatched: 8. The CDR3 runs to 14 residues. Germline CDR1 reads GTSNPN; CDR2 reads SVGIG (reference sequence). The variable domain in full, with the rest retrieved from reference TRBV30 and TRBJ2-3, is SQTIHQWPATLVQPVGSPLSLECTVEGTSNPNLYWYRQAAGRGLQLLFYSVGIGQISSEVPQNLSASRPQDRQFILSSKKLLLSDSGFYLCAWSPVGGTDTQYFGPGTRLTVL.

The CDR3 loop reads CASRPTTVNQPQHF. CDR3 in DNA: TGTGCCAGCAGACCTACTACAGTGAATCAGCCCCAGCATTTT. The V gene is TRBV6-5, the J gene TRBJ1-5; no clear D. Germline lookup yields CDR1 MNHEY and CDR2 SVGAGI. Trimming took 6 bases from V and 4 from J, leaving 13 bases between them. The CDR3 consists of 14 residues.

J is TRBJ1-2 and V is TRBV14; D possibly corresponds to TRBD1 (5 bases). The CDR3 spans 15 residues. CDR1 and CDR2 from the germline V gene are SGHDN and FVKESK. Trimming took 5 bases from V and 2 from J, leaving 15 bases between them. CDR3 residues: CASSYFRDPNYGYTF. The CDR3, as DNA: TGTGCCAGCAGCTACTTCCGGGACCCGAACTATGGCTACACCTTC. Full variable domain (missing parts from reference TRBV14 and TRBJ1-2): EAGVTQFPSHSVIEKGQTVTLRCDPISGHDNLYWYRRVMGKEIKFLLHFVKESKQDESGMPNNRFLAERTGGTYSTLKVQPAELEDSGVYFCASSYFRDPNYGYTFGSGTRLTVV.

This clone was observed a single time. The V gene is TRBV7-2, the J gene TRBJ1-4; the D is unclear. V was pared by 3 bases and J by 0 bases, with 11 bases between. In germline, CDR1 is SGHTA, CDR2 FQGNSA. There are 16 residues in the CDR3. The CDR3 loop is CASSLGTTATNEKLFF. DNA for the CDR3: TGTGCCAGCAGCTTGGGCACTACAGCAACTAATGAAAAACTGTTTTTT. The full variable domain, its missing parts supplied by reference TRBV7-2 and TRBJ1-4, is GAGVSQSPSNKVTEKGKDVELRCDPISGHTALYWYRQSLGQGLEFLIYFQGNSAPDKSGLPSDRFSAERTGGSVSTLTIQRTQQEDSAVYLCASSLGTTATNEKLFFGSGTQLSVL.

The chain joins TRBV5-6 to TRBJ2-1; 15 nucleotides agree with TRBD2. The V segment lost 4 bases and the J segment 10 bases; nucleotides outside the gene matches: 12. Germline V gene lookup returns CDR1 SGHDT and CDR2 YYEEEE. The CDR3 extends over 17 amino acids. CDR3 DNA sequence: TGTGCCAGCAGCCCCGGGACTAGCGGGAGGTTTGATCGGGAGCAGTTCTTC. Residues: CASSPGTSGRFDREQFF.

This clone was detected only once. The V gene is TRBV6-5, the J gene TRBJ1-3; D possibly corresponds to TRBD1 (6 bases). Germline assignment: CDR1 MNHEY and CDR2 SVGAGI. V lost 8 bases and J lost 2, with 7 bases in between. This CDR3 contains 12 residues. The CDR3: CASWDTGNTIYF. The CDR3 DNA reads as TGTGCCAGCTGGGACACTGGAAACACCATATATTTT.

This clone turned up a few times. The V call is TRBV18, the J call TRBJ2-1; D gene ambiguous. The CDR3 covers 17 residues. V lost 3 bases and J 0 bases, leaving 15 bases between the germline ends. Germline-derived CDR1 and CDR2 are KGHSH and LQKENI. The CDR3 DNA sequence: TGTGCCAGCTCACCGAGCATCGCGGTAGGCTCCTACAATGAGCAGTTCTTC. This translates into CASSPSIAVGSYNEQFF.

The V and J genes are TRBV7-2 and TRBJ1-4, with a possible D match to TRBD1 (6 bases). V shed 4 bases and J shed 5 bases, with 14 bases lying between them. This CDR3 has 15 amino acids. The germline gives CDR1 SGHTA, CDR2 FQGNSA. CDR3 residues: CASSSHREGNEKLFF. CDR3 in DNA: TGTGCCAGCAGCTCCCACAGGGAGGGGAATGAAAAACTGTTTTTT.

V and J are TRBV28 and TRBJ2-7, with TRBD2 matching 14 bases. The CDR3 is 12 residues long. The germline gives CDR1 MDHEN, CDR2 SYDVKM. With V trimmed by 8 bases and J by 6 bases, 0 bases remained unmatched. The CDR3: CASGTSGSEQYF. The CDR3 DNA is TGTGCCAGCGGGACTAGCGGGAGCGAGCAGTACTTC.

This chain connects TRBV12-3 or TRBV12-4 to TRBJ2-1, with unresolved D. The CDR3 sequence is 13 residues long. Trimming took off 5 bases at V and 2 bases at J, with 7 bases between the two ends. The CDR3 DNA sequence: TGTGCCAGCAGTCTGTCGGCCTACAATGAGCAGTTCTTC. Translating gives CASSLSAYNEQFF.

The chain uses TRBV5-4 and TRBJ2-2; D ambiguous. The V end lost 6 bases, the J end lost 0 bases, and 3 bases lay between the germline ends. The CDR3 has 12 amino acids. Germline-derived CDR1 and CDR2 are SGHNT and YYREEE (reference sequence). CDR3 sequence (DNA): TGTGCCAGCAAGACGAACACCGGGGAGCTGTTTTTT. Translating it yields CASKTNTGELFF.

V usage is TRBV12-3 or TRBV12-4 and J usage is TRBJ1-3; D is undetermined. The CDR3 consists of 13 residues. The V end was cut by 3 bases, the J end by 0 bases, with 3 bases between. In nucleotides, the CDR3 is TGTGCCAGCAGTTTTAACTCTGGAAACACCATATATTTT. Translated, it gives CASSFNSGNTIYF.

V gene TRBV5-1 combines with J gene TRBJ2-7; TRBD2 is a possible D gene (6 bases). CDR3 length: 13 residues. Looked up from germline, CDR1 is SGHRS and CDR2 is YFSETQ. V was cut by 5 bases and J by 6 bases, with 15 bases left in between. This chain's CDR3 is CASRGGTLSEQYF. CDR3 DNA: TGCGCCAGCAGGGGCGGGACCCTCTCCGAGCAGTACTTC.